The 11 T cell receptor beta chains given below trace back to one sample, sequenced in a study of T-cell memory formation after mild COVID-19. TCRdb fed the 5' RACE reads into MiXCR, producing one record per CDR3 protein. The sample has 250,000 to 300,000 distinct CDR3 sequences, roughly 18% seen once. Sequencing was performed on PBMCs or a T cell subset sorted from them (not recorded which). The receptors come from a man aged 18 to 29 who had mild COVID-19 (a few samples of this study predate the infection). Cell type and time point are not known.

V is TRBV29-1 and J is TRBJ2-7; either TRBD1 or TRBD2 may supply D (5 bases each). There are 13 residues in the CDR3. CDR1 and CDR2 (germline): SQVTM, ANQGSEA. V dropped 5 bases and J dropped 3 bases, with 14 bases sitting between them. The CDR3 nucleotides are TGCAGCGTTTATGCCGGGGCGGACTACGAGCAGTACTTC. Its translation is CSVYAGADYEQYF.

In this sample, this clonotype turned up once. The chain employs TRBV3-1 and TRBJ1-2; TRBD1 might be the D (5 bases). V lost 7 bases and J 2 bases, leaving 11 bases between the germline ends. The CDR3 is 13 amino acids. CDR1 LGHDT and CDR2 YNNKEL come from the germline V gene (reference sequence). The CDR3 region has the DNA TGTGCCAGCACCCGGGACCGAAACTATGGCTACACCTTC. Translated, it gives CASTRDRNYGYTF.

This rearrangement joins TRBV11-2 to TRBJ2-5, with D unresolved. Germline assignment: CDR1 SGHAT and CDR2 FQNNGV. The CDR3 has 16 amino acids. Trimming stripped 7 bases from V and 4 bases from J, with 22 bases between. CDR3 sequence reads: CASTLHLDPWGETQYF. The CDR3 coding sequence is TGTGCCAGCACCCTTCACCTGGACCCCTGGGGAGAGACCCAGTACTTC.

The chain joins TRBV7-6 to TRBJ2-3, with 11 bases aligning to TRBD2. This CDR3 comprises 17 residues. The J segment lost 4 bases and the V segment lost 1 base, leaving 7 bases of the junction unmatched. Germline CDR1 reads SGHVS; CDR2 reads FNYEAQ. CDR3 amino acids: CASSLGSSGGYPDTQYF. Here the CDR3 DNA reads TGTGCCAGCAGCTTAGGGTCTAGCGGGGGGTACCCAGATACGCAGTATTTT.

The chain links TRBV5-1 to TRBJ2-5; the D gene is possibly TRBD2 (5 bases). This CDR3 contains 13 residues. The V gene lost 0 bases and the J gene lost 3 bases, with 6 bases spanning the gap. In germline, CDR1 is SGHRS, CDR2 YFSETQ. CDR3 protein: CASSLEAEETQYF. DNA of the CDR3: TGCGCCAGCAGCTTGGAAGCGGAAGAGACCCAGTACTTC.

The CDR3 spells CASTSKLDPTDTQYF. CDR3 coding DNA: TGTGCCAGCACATCGAAACTAGACCCCACAGATACGCAGTATTTT. The chain carries TRBV12-3 or TRBV12-4 and TRBJ2-3; the D gene is possibly TRBD2 (5 bases). The V end lost 7 bases, the J end lost 2 bases, and 16 bases lay between the germline ends. This CDR3 spans 15 amino acids.

This clonotype was seen more than once but under ten times. This sequence joins TRBV3-1 and TRBJ2-3; 12 bases line up with TRBD2. CDR3 size: 16 residues. The J segment lost 4 bases and the V segment lost 4 bases, leaving 6 bases of the junction unmatched. The germline CDR1 and CDR2 sequences are LGHDT and YNNKEL (reference sequence). CDR3 region: CASSLLAGGRADTQYF. The CDR3, as DNA: TGTGCCAGCAGCCTCCTAGCGGGGGGGCGCGCAGATACGCAGTATTTT.

This clonotype was seen more than once but under ten times. The genes are TRBV11-2 and TRBJ2-5; D is unclear. The V and J ends lost 5 bases and 5 bases respectively, with 15 bases between them. In germline, CDR1 is SGHAT, CDR2 FQNNGV. The CDR3 covers 14 residues. The CDR3 region has the DNA TGTGCCAGCAGCCAACCGCTAGGCAGGGAGACCCAGTACTTC. This encodes CASSQPLGRETQYF.

This clonotype occurred a few times. The chain couples TRBV6-5 to TRBJ1-1; D is uncertain. This CDR3 is 13 amino acids long. CDR1 is MNHEY and CDR2 is SVGAGI in the germline V gene. V was clipped by 6 bases and J by 1 base, with 9 bases between them. This CDR3 is CASSSLANTEAFF. The CDR3 nucleotides are TGTGCCAGCAGCTCCTTGGCGAACACTGAAGCTTTCTTT.

This rearrangement joins TRBV3-1 to TRBJ1-5; no clear D. Trimming shortened V by 4 bases and J by 6 bases, and 10 bases separated the two germline ends. The CDR3 contains 13 residues. CDR1 LGHDT and CDR2 YNNKEL come from the germline V gene (reference sequence). The CDR3 coding sequence is TGTGCCAGCAGCCCCGCCGGAGGTCAGCCCCAGCATTTT. Encoded protein: CASSPAGGQPQHF.

Concerning this clonotype: A read error may account for a junction end that differs from germline. The V gene is TRBV5-1, the J gene TRBJ2-1, with 10 bases identical to TRBD1. The CDR3 is made up of 13 amino acids. Germline CDR1 and CDR2: SGHRS and YFSETQ. CDR3 sequence (DNA): TGCGCCAGCAGCTTGGATGGACAGGGGGAAGATATCTTC. Residues: CASSLDGQGEDIF.